This TCR beta chain is from a study of blood T cell repertoires in COVID-19. Study-level information: Sites in the United States, Italy and Spain provided acute and convalescent COVID-19 samples. T cells, B-cell-depleted T cells, or PBMCs provided the cDNA or gDNA that served as material.

Per the original data handling: Quantification of nucleated cells was approximated via reference gene primer amplification. Produced via immunoSEQ multiplex PCR; TCRdb's table is partial and in-frame only. V and J calls and clone size are given by that table; D and trimming were obtained from the DNA. The sample contains approximately 89,000 clones, about 80% of which appear only once. Germline V gene sequence: CDR1 SGHTA, CDR2 FQGNSA. V dropped 0 bases and J dropped 9 bases, with 16 bases sitting between them. The CDR3 has 15 amino acids. The chain combines TRBV7-2 with TRBJ2-3; D not resolved. This clonotype was obtained from a human donor in a cohort sampled during active COVID-19. Sequenced: peripheral blood. The CDR3, as DNA: TGTGCCAGCAGCTTAGCGACCCCCCCTGCAGGCACGCAGTATTTT. Its translation: CASSLATPPAGTQYF. Full variable domain (rest looked up from reference TRBV7-2 and TRBJ2-3): GAGVSQSPSNKVTEKGKDVELRCDPISGHTALYWYRQSLGQGLEFLIYFQGNSAPDKSGLPSDRFSAERTGGSVSTLTIQRTQQEDSAVYLCASSLATPPAGTQYFGPGTRLTVL.